This TCR beta chain comes out of a study of identical twins. CDR3 length: 11 amino acids. Germline CDR1 and CDR2: DFQATT and SNEGSKA (reference sequence). The V and J ends lost 3 bases and 3 bases respectively, with 5 bases between them. A template switching step contributed a universal primer site, while unique molecular identifiers were present in the cDNA. MiXCR, run by TCRdb on the 5' RACE reads, gives a single entry per CDR3 protein. Of some 730,000 distinct CDR3 sequences detected, roughly 18% appear once; the ten largest clones hold around 12%. This clonotype has more than one count but fewer than ten. This same sample was also taken into another study, of T cells expressing NK-cell markers. As reported in that work: CD8+ T cells in more than five donors included dominant NKG2C+ clonotypes at about 1.0-7.5%.

This chain connects TRBV20-1 to TRBJ1-2; the D is unclear. The source material was PBMCs. The clonotype was recovered from a woman aged 18-29 years in good health. CDR3 loop: CSARGHYGYTF. CDR3 bases: TGCAGTGCTAGGGGTCACTATGGCTACACCTTC.